The clone carrying this TCR beta chain has a handful of counts. V gave up 0 bases and J gave up 13 bases; unmatched junction bases: 4. From germline, CDR1 is MGHDK and CDR2 SYGVNS. CDR3 size: 13 residues. The time point here: newly diagnosed GD, antithyroid drugs for less than 3 months. The TCR library was prepared using RNA isolated from PBMCs. The sample comes from a study of regulatory T cells in long-lasting Graves disease. Researchers made TCR beta libraries by using iRepertoire HTBI primers and running Arm-PCR on CDR3 regions. TCRdb re-derived calls from the multiplex PCR reads in MiXCR, one entry per CDR3 protein. The data hold a few hundred thousand distinct CDR3 sequences, with approximately 15% observed a single time. These data were also reused for a study on T cells in Graves' hyperthyroidism and ophthalmopathy.

Sequencing was performed on peripheral blood mononuclear cells (PBMCs), taken at new diagnosis, from a patient treated with antithyroid drugs. The sequence was collected from a man aged 40-55 years with Graves disease. This chain connects TRBV25-1 to TRBJ2-1, with 9 nucleotides matching TRBD2. CDR3 in DNA: TGTGCCAGCAGTGAATACGTAGCGGGGGATCAGTTCTTC. This codes for CASSEYVAGDQFF.